The clone carrying this TCR beta chain turned up a few times. As yet, its antigen is unknown. TCRdb re-analysed the 5' RACE reads in MiXCR, keeping a single row per CDR3 protein. The sample lists 120,000 or so distinct CDR3 sequences, approximately 12% occurring once. The CDR3 extends over 14 amino acids. The germline V gene has CDR1 MDHEN and CDR2 SYDVKM. The V and J ends lost 8 bases and 6 bases respectively, with 17 bases between them. The data were taken from a study of early T cells in non-severe SARS-CoV-2 infection. Broader study findings: Lookups in VDJdb leaned toward anti-spike CD8 responses and missed private and CD4 specificities.

The gene calls are TRBV28 and TRBJ2-1; D is possibly TRBD2 (5 bases). The TCR sequence derives from an adult who was a healthcare worker with PCR-confirmed SARS-CoV-2 infection or an uninfected control (not recorded which). Sequenced here: whole blood, sampled at baseline. CDR3 protein: CASFTKAEGNEQFF. In DNA form, the CDR3 reads TGTGCCAGCTTCACCAAGGCTGAGGGCAATGAGCAGTTCTTC.